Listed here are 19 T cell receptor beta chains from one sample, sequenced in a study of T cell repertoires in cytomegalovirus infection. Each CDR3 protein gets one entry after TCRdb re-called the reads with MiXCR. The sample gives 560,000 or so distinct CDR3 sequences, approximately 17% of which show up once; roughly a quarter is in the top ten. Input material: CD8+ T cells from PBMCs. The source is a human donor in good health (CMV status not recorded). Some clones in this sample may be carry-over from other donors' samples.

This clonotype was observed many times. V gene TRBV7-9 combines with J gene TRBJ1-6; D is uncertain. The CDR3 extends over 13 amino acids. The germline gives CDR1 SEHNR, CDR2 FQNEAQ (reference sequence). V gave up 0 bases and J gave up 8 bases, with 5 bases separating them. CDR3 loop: CASSLADYSPLHF. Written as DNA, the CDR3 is TGTGCCAGCAGCTTAGCCGATTATTCACCCCTCCACTTT.

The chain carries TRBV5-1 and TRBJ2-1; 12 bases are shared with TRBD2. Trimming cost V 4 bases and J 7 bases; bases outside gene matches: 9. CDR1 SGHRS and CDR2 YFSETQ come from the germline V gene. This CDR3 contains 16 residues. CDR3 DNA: TGCGCCAGCAGCACCGAACTAGCGGGAGGCCAAAATGAGCAGTTCTTC. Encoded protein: CASSTELAGGQNEQFF.

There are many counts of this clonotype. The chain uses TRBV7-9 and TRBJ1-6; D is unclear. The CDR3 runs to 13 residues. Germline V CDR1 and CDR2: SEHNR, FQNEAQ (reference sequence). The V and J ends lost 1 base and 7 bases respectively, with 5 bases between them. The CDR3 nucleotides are TGTGCCAGCAGCTTAGACCAGAATTCACCCCTCCACTTT. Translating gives CASSLDQNSPLHF.

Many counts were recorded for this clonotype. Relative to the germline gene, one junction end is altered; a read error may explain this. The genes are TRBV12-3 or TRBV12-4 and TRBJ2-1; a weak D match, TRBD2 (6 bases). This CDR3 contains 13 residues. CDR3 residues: CASRPADYHEQFF. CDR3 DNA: TGTGCCAGCAGACCCGCGGACTACCATGAGCAGTTCTTC.

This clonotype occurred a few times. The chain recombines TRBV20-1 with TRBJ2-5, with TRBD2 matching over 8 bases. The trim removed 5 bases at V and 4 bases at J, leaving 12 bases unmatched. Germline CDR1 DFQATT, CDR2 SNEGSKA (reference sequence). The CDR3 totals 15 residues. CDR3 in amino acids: CSAEARRGAGETQYF. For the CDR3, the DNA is TGCAGTGCTGAGGCCCGGCGGGGGGCCGGAGAGACCCAGTACTTC.

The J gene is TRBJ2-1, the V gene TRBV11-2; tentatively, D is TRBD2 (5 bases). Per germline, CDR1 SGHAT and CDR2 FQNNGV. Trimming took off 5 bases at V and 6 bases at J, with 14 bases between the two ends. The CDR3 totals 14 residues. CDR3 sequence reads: CASSHILVFNEQFF. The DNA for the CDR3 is TGTGCCAGCAGCCATATACTAGTTTTCAATGAGCAGTTCTTC.

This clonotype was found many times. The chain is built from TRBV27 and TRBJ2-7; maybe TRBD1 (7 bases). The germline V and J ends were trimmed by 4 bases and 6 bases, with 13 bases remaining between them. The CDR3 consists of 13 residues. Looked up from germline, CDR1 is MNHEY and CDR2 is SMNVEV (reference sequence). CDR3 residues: CASSYGRGAEQYF. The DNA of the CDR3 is TGTGCCAGCAGTTACGGCAGGGGGGCCGAGCAGTACTTC.

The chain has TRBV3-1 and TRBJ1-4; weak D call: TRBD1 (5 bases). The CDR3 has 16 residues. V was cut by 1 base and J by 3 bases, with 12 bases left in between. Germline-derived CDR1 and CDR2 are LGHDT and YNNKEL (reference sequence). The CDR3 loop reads CASSQGQGAANEKLFF. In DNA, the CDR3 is TGTGCCAGCAGCCAAGGGCAGGGTGCGGCTAATGAAAAACTGTTTTTT.

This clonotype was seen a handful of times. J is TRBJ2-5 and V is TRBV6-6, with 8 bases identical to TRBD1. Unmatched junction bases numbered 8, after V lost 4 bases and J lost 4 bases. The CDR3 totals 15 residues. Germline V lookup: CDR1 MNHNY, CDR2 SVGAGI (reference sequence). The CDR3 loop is CASSSDRGTGETQYF. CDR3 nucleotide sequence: TGTGCCAGCAGTTCCGACAGGGGAACGGGAGAGACCCAGTACTTC.

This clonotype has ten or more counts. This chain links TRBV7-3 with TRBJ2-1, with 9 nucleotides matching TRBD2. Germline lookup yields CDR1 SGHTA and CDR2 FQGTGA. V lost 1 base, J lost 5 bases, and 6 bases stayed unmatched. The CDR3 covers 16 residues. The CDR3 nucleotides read TGTGCCAGCAGCTTAAGGGGCGGGAGGGCCCACAATGAGCAGTTCTTC. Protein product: CASSLRGGRAHNEQFF.

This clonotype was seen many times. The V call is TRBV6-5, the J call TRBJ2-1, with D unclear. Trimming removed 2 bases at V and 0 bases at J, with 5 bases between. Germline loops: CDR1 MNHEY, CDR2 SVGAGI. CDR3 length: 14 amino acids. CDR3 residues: CASSYRSSYNEQFF. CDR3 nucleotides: TGTGCCAGCAGTTACAGGAGCTCCTACAATGAGCAGTTCTTC.

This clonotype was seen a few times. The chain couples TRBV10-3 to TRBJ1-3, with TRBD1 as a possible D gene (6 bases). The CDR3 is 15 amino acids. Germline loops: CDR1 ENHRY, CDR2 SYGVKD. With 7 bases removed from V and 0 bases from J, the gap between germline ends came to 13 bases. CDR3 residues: CAIKNRENSGNTIYF. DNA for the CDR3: TGTGCCATCAAAAACAGGGAAAACTCTGGAAACACCATATATTTT.

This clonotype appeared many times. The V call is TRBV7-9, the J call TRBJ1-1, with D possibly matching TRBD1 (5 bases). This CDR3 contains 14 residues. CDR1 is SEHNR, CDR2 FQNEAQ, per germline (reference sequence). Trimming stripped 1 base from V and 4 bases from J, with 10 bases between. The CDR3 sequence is CASSLGGSGTEAFF. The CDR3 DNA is TGTGCCAGCAGCTTAGGGGGGAGCGGCACTGAAGCTTTCTTT.

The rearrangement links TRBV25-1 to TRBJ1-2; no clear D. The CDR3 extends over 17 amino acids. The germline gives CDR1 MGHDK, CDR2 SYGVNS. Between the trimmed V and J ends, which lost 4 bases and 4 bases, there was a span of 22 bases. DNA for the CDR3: TGTGCCAGCAGTGGTGACGGAGGGCGCAGACTTTCCTATGGCTACACCTTC. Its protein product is CASSGDGGRRLSYGYTF.

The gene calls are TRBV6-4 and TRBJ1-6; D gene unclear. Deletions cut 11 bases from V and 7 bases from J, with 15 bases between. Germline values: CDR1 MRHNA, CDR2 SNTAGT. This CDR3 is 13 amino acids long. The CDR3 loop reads CASARDGNSPLHF. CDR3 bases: TGTGCCTCCGCACGAGACGGCAATTCACCCCTCCACTTT.

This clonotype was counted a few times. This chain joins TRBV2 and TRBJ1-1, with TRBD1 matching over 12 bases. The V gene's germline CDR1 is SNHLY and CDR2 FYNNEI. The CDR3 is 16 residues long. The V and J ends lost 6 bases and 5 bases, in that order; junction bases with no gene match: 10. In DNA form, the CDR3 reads TGTGCCAGCAGGGGGACAGGGGGCCCTTCAGGGACTGAAGCTTTCTTT. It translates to CASRGTGGPSGTEAFF.

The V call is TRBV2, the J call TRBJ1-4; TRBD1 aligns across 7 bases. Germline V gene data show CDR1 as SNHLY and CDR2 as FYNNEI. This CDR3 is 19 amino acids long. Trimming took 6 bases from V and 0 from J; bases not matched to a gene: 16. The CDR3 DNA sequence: TGTGCCAGCAGAGACCCCGGGACAGCTCCCCTGGCAACTAATGAAAAACTGTTTTTT. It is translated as CASRDPGTAPLATNEKLFF.

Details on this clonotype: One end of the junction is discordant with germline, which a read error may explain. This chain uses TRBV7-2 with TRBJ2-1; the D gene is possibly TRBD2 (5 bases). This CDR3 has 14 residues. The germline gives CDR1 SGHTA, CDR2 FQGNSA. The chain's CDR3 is CASTPSPLGSEQFF. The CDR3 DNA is TGTGCAAGCACCCCTTCACCCTTGGGGAGTGAGCAGTTCTTC.

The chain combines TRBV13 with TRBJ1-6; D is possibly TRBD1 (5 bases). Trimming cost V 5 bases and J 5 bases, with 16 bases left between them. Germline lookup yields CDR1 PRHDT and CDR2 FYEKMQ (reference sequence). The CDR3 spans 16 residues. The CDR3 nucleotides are TGTGCCAGCAGCGTGGGGGGGAGAGGGCATAATTCACCCCTCCACTTT. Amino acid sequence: CASSVGGRGHNSPLHF.